Reported below is one T cell receptor beta chain. This clonotype was recorded a few times. This clone's antigen is unknown. No much larger clone is present one base from it, and per-base qualities are unavailable. Libraries were built with 5' RACE. TCRdb records Illumina HiSeq 2500 as the sequencer. A second PCR of about 6 to 11 cycles was performed with a sample-barcoded 5' primer and a J-beta primer mix. A unique molecular identifier was introduced onto each TCR beta cDNA molecule by a template-switch 5' adaptor carrying 12 random nucleotides. Each sample yielded at least 2.5 million CDR3-containing paired-end reads. First-strand cDNA was synthesized from all RNA with the Mint cDNA synthesis kit, primed by a TRBC-specific oligonucleotide. After uracil-DNA glycosylase treatment, a first 18-cycle PCR used universal primers M1SS and BC2_uni_R on all cDNA. The study's own analysis went as follows. For normalization, 1 million high-quality reads, each with a distinct molecular identifier, were randomly selected from each sample. Instead of being binned into consensus sequences, reads that shared molecular identifiers were thrown out. MiTCR, with a Q25 quality threshold and the strictest error-elimination algorithm, was used for CDR3 identification, clonotype clustering and error correction. Lower-bound total TCR beta diversity was estimated with a nonparametric unseen species model using Euler transformation. The raw public reads went through TCRdb reprocessing: fastp at Q25, MiXCR clone calling, in-frame beta chains kept. Identical CDR3 protein sequences are pooled into one entry, listed with their most common genes and DNA. TCRdb, not the original authors, processed these V and J calls. This sample is represented by hundreds of thousands of distinct CDR3 sequences; roughly 32% of them were singletons. Clones ranked in the top ten supply 15% of the sample.

This entry comes from a study of blood T cells in healthy people across ages (dated by TCRdb to 2013 to 2016). With regard to the full study: In model experiments, template switching captured roughly one uniquely barcoded TCR beta cDNA molecule for every two T cells. Donors of different ages were randomly distributed across sequencing lanes to avoid experimental bias. Donors were grouped into four age groups: young (average roughly 17 years), middle-aged (39), aged (about 59) and long-lived (approximately 82). Two additional independent replicas of 1 million unique cDNA reads from the same blood draw were analyzed for two donors (one aged 18 to 30 and one aged 80 or older). Using deep sequencing normalized with unique cDNA molecular identifiers, the study measured how TCR beta repertoire diversity changes with age. Here is what the overall study found, with its caveats: Bulk unsorted PBMC profiling prevented conclusive comparison of naive and antigen-experienced compartments. Observed TCR beta diversity correlated strongly with the percentage of naive T cells measured by flow cytometry. Observed TCR beta diversity per million T cells fell roughly linearly with age, and a significant reduction was already apparent by age about 38. Compared with the aged group, more naive CD4+ T cells, fewer expanded clones and increased TCR diversity were shown by the long-lived group, suggesting age selection. Estimates of total diversity based on one million sequenced T cells were regarded as lower bounds and as underestimates. Donor CMV infection status was unknown, potentially confounding age-related changes in expanded clonotypes.

Systemically healthy Caucasian individuals from Russia, over 30 in total and aged about 6 to 95 years, were included as donors. Around 9.7 milliliters of peripheral blood were collected from each donor into EDTA-treated Vacutainer tubes. Ficoll-Paque density-gradient centrifugation was used to isolate PBMCs, with at least 7 million per sample. Trizol reagent was used to extract total RNA from the PBMCs, yielding at least 5.5 micrograms per sample. For every donor, an aliquot of PBMCs went through flow cytometry to measure the percentages of naive CD45RAhigh/CD27high T cells. The sequenced sample consisted of blood. This clonotype was sampled from a woman aged 80 or over in good health. Donor details come from another sample of the same person, matched by shared clones.

The CDR3 region: CASRKTGVNEQYF. The DNA sequence is given as TGTGCCAGCAGAAAGACAGGAGTGAATGAGCAGTACTTC. This sequence uses TRBV12-3 or TRBV12-4 and TRBJ2-5; the D region possibly corresponds to TRBD1 (6 bases align). The CDR3 runs 13 residues from the cysteine to the phenylalanine. Only the CDR3 portion is preserved as DNA: 39 bases, with reading frame beginning at the first base. V and J lose 6 bases and 11 bases, and a span of 19 bases separates them.